This T cell receptor (beta chain) emerged from a study of CD8+ T cells in alopecia areata. Study-level points and caveats: Researchers report lesional scalp, most notably alopecia totalis/universalis, outstripped normal scalp in clonality.

The CDR3 extends over 12 amino acids. The ends lost 10 bases at V and 4 bases at J; junction bases unmatched: 6. CDR1 and CDR2 (germline): MNHEY, SMNVEV (reference sequence). Both CD4+ and CD8+ T cells were separated by sorting PBMCs. Sequencing used cDNA as its template, made by extracting RNA and reverse transcribing it. Profiled with immunoSEQ multiplex PCR; TCRdb holds only in-frame clones, not every one. The sample includes some 82,000 clones, roughly 47% of them seen just once. On this clone itself: Its antigen is unidentified.

This TCR came from a human donor with alopecia areata. The sample was NKG2D-high CD8+ T cells sorted from blood. V and J are TRBV27 and TRBJ1-1, with 7 bases that match TRBD1. The CDR3 DNA follows: TGTGCCACCCAGACAGGGATCACTGAAGCTTTCTTT. Translating gives CATQTGITEAFF.